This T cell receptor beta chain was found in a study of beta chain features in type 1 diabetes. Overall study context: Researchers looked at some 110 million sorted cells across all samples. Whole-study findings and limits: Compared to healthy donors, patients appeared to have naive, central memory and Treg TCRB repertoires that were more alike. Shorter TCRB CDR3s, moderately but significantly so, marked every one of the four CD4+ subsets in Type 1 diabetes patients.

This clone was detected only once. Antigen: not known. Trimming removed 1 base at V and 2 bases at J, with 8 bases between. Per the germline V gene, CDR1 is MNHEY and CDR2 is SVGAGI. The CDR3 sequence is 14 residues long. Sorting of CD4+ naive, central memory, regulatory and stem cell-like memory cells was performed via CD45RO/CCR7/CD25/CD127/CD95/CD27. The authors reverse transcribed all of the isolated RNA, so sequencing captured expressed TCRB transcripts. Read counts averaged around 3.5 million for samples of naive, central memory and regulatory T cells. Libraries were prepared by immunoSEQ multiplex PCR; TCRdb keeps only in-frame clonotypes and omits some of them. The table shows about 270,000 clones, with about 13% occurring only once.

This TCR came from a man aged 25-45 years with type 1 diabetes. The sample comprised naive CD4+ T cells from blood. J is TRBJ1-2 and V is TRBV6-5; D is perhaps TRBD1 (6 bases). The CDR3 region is CASSYLDRNYGYTF. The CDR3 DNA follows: TGTGCCAGCAGTTACTTAGACAGGAACTATGGCTACACCTTC.